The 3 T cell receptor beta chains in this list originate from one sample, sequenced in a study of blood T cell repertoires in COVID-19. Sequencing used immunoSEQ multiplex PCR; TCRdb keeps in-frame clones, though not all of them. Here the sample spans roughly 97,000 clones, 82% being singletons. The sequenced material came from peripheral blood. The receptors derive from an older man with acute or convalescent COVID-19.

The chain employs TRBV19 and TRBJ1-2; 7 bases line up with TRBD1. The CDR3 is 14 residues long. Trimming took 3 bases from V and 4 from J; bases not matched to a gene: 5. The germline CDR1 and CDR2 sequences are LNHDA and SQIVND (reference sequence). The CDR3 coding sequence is TGTGCCAGTAGTATGGCAGGGGGTCTCTATGGCTACACCTTC. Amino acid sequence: CASSMAGGLYGYTF. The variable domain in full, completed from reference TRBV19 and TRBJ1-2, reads DGGITQSPKYLFRKEGQNVTLSCEQNLNHDAMYWYRQDPGQGLRLIYYSQIVNDFQKGDIAEGYSVSREKKESFPLTVTSAQKNPTAFYLCASSMAGGLYGYTFGSGTRLTVV.

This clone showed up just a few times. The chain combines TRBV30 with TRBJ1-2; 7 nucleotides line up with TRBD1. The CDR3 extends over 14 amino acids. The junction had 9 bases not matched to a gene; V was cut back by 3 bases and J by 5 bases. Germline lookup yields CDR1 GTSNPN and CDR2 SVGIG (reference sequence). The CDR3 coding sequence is TGTGCCTGGAGCCCTGGGACAGTTTTTTATGGCTACACCTTC. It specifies CAWSPGTVFYGYTF.

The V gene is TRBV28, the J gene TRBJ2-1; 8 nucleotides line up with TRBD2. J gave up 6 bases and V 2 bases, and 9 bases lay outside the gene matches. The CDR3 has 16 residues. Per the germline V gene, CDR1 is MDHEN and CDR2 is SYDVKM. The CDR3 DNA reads TGTGCCAGCAGTTTAGCAAGCGGGAGTAATGTCAATGAGCAGTTCTTC. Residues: CASSLASGSNVNEQFF.